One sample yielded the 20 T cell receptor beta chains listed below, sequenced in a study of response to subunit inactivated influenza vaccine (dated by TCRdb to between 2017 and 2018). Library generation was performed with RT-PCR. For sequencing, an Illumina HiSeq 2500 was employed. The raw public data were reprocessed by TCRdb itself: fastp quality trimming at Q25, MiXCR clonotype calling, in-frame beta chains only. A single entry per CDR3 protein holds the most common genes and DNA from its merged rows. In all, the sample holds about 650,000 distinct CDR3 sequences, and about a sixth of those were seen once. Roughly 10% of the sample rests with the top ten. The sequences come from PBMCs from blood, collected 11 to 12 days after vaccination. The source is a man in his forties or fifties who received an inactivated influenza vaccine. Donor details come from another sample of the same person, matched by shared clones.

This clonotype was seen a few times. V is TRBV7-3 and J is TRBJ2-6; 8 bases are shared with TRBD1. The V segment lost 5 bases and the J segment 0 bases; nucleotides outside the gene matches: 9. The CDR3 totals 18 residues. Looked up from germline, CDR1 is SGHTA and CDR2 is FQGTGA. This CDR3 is CASSGGRDRSSGANVLTF. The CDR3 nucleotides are TGTGCCAGCAGCGGAGGCCGGGACAGGAGCTCTGGGGCCAACGTCCTGACTTTC.

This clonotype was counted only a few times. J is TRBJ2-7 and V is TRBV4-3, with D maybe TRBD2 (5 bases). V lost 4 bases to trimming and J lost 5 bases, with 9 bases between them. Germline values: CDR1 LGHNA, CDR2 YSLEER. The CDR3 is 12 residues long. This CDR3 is CASSLYGDEQYF. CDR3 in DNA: TGCGCCAGCAGCCTCTACGGGGACGAGCAGTACTTC.

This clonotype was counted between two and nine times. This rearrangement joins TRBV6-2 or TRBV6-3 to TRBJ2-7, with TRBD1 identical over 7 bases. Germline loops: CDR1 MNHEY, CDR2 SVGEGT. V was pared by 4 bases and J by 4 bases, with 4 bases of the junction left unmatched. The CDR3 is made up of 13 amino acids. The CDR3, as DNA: TGTGCCAGCAGTTCGAACAGGGGTTACGAGCAGTACTTC. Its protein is CASSSNRGYEQYF.

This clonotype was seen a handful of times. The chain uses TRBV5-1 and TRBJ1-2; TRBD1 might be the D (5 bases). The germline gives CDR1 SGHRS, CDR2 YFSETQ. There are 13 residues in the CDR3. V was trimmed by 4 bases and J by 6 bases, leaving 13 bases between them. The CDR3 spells CASSVAEQDGYTF. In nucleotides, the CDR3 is TGCGCCAGCAGCGTCGCCGAACAGGATGGCTACACCTTC.

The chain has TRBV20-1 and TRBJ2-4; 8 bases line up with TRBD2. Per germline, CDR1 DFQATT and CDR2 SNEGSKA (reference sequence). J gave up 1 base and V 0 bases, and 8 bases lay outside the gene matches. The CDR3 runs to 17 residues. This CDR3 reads CSARDGRAIGAKNIQYF. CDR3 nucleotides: TGCAGTGCTAGAGACGGGAGGGCTATTGGGGCCAAAAACATTCAGTACTTC.

In nucleotides, the CDR3 is TGTGCCAGCACCGTAGCGGGACAGCGCTACGAGCAGTACTTC. Translating gives CASTVAGQRYEQYF. The rearrangement links TRBV7-9 to TRBJ2-7, with D possibly being TRBD2 (8 bases). V gave up 7 bases and J gave up 3 bases, with 16 bases separating them. CDR3 size: 14 residues. Germline V gene lookup returns CDR1 SEHNR and CDR2 FQNEAQ (reference sequence).

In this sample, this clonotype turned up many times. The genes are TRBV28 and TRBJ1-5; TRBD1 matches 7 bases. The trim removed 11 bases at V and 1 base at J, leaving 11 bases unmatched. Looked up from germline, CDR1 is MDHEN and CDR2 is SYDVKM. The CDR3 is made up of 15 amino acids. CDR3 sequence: CAPGPGGWSNQPQHF. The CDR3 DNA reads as TGTGCCCCCGGGCCAGGGGGATGGAGCAATCAGCCCCAGCATTTT.

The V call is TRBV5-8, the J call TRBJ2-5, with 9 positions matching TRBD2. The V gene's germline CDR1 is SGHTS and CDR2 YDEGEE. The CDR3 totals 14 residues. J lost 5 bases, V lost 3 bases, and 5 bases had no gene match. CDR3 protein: CASSSVSGRETQYF. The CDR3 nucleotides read TGTGCCAGCAGCTCAGTAAGCGGGAGGGAGACCCAGTACTTC.

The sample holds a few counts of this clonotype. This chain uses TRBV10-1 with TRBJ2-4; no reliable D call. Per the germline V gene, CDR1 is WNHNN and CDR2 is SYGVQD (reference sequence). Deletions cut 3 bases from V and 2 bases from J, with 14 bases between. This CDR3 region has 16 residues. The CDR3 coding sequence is TGCGCCAGCAGTGAAACGGCGACCCAACCCAAAAACATTCAGTACTTC. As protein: CASSETATQPKNIQYF.

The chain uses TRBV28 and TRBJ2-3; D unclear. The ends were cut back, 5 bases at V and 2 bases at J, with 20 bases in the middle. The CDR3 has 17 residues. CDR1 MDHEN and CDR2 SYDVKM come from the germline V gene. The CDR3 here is CASSAPTLLGVTDTQYF. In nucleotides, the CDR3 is TGTGCCAGCAGTGCCCCCACCTTGCTCGGCGTCACAGATACGCAGTATTTT. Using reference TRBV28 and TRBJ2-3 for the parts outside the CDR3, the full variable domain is DVKVTQSSRYLVKRTGEKVFLECVQDMDHENMFWYRQDPGLGLRLIYFSYDVKMKEKGDIPEGYSVSREKKERFSLILESASTNQTSMYLCASSAPTLLGVTDTQYFGPGTRLTVL.

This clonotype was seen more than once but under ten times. The CDR3 region is CASSLSSGGGNEQFF. CDR3 nucleotides: TGTGCCAGCAGCTTGTCTAGCGGGGGGGGCAATGAGCAGTTCTTC. The V and J genes are TRBV5-5 and TRBJ2-1; 12 bases match TRBD2. The CDR3 sequence is 15 residues long. V was clipped by 1 base and J by 6 bases; unmatched bases: 2. The germline CDR1 and CDR2 sequences are SGHKS and YYEKEE (reference sequence).

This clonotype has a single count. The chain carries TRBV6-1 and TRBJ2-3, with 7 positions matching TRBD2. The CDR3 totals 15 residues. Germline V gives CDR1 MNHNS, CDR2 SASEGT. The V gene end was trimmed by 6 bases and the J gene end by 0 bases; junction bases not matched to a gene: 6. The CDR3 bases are TGTGCCAGCAGACCTCCGGGACTAAGCACAGATACGCAGTATTTT. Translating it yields CASRPPGLSTDTQYF.

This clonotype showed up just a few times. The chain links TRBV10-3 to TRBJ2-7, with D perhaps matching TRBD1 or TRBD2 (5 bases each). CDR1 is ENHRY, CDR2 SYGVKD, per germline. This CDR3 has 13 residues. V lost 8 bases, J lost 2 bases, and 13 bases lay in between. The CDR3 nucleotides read TGTGCCATCCCGGGACGGAACCCCTACGAGCAGTACTTC. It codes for CAIPGRNPYEQYF.

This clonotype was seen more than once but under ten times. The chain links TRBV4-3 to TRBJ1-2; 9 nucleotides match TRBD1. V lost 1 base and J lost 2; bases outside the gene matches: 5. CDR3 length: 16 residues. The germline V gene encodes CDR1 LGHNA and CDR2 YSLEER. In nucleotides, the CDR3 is TGCGCCAGCAGCCAAGCACAGGGGGCCGGAAACTATGGCTACACCTTC. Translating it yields CASSQAQGAGNYGYTF.

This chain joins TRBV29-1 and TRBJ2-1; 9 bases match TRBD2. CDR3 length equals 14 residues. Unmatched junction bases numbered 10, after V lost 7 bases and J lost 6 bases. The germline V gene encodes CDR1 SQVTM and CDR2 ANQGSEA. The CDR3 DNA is TGCAGCGCCAATCGGCTAGCGGGAATCAATGAGCAGTTCTTC. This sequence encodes CSANRLAGINEQFF.

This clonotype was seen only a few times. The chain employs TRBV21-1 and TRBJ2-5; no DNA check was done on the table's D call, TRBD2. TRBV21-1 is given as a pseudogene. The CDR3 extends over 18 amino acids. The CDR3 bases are TGTGCCAGCAGCACTCCGCGGAGGGCTCCTCTTATACAAGAGACCCAGTACTTC. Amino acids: CASSTPRRAPLIQETQYF.

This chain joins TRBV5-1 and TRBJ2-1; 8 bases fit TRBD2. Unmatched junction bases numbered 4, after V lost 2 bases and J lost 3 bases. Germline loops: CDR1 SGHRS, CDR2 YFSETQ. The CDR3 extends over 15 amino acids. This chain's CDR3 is CASSFGTSLYNEQFF. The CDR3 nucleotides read TGCGCCAGCAGCTTCGGGACTAGTCTCTACAATGAGCAGTTCTTC.

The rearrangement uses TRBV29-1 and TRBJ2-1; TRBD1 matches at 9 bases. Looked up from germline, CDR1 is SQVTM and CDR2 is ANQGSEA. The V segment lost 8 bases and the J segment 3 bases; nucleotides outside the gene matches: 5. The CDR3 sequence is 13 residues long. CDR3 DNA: TGCAGCACGACGGGACAGGGCTACAATGAGCAGTTCTTC. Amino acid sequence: CSTTGQGYNEQFF.

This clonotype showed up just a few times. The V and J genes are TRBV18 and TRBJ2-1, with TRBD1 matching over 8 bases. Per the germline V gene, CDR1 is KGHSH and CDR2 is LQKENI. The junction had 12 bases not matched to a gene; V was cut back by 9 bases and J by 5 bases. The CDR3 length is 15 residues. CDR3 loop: CASSRDRGKNNEQFF. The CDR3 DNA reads TGTGCCAGTAGTAGAGACAGGGGAAAAAACAATGAGCAGTTCTTC.

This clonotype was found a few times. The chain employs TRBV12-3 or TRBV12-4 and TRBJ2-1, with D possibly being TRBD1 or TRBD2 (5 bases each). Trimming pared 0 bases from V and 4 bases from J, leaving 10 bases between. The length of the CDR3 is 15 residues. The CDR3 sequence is CASSLAGEIYNEQFF. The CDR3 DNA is TGTGCCAGCAGTTTAGCGGGGGAGATTTACAATGAGCAGTTCTTC.